This T cell receptor beta chain was identified in a study of T cell responses to AZD1222 COVID-19 vaccine. The CDR3 loop spans 15 amino acids. Germline CDR1 and CDR2: MNHEY and SMNVEV (reference sequence). V lost 6 bases and J lost 0, with 13 bases in between. Here immunoSEQ multiplex PCR was the method, and the copy in TCRdb shows in-frame clones only, minus some. The sample has some 110,000 clones, 87% seen once. Turning to this clone: Its target is not known.

Whole-study findings and limits: Donors were mostly white British, more females; clonal diversity possibly underestimated. Baseline testing showed seropositivity in only 6 or 7 AZD1222 recipients. Variant regions that are unmutated are reportedly the target of nearly half of spike-specific TCRs.

The rearrangement links TRBV27 to TRBJ2-3; D ambiguous. This receptor was identified in an adult in good health. Sequenced material: peripheral blood, taken on day 0 of AZD1222 vaccination. This chain's CDR3 is CASRFEALSTDTQYF. The CDR3 DNA is TGTGCCAGCAGATTTGAGGCTCTGAGCACAGATACGCAGTATTTT.